This entry features one T cell receptor beta chain sequence. Its antigen is not identified. The CDR3 totals 13 residues. Germline V gene data show CDR1 as LNHDA and CDR2 as SQIVND (reference sequence). Trimming removed 5 bases at V and 6 bases at J, with 11 bases between. This specimen belongs to a study of CD8 T cells in Susac syndrome. The overall study: Sequencing included Susac syndrome patients, six of them with active disease and roughly eight in remission.

The CD8+ and CD4+ T cells were negatively isolated, with the TEMRA cells enriched by FACS. Reverse transcription of roughly 0.5 to 1 ug RNA was carried out with random hexamers. Amplification of TCR beta CDR3 by immunoSEQ multiplex PCR spanned 54 Vbeta and 13 Jbeta. TCRdb fed the immunoSEQ multiplex PCR reads into MiXCR, producing one record per CDR3 protein. The repertoire holds hundreds of thousands of distinct CDR3 sequences, 94% seen once, with about 0.15% in the top ten. Whole-study findings and limits: Within Susac syndrome CD4+ T cell repertoires, clonal expansion was not evident.

The receptor was derived from a human donor with Susac syndrome. Sequencing was done on a sample of CD4+ T cells from PBMCs. The V call is TRBV19, the J call TRBJ1-5; D remains unclear. The CDR3 DNA follows: TGTGCCAGTAGTCCGCGTGATACTCAGCCCCAGCATTTT. Protein: CASSPRDTQPQHF.